This T cell receptor beta chain was captured by sequencing in a study of control samples from healthy donors and cancer patients. The CDR3 contains 14 residues. Trimming took 4 bases from V and 2 from J; bases not matched to a gene: 4. The germline V gene has CDR1 SGHDT and CDR2 YYEEEE. Data came from immunoSEQ multiplex PCR; TCRdb stores just in-frame clones and leaves some out. The sample includes 89,000 or so clones, around 87% of them seen just once. The sample comprised blood. This chain connects TRBV5-6 to TRBJ2-7; 9 positions agree with TRBD1. This clonotype was sampled from a man in his fifties in good health. The CDR3 spells CASSTGTGTYEQYF. The CDR3 DNA reads as TGTGCCAGCAGCACCGGGACAGGGACCTACGAGCAGTACTTC.